The rows below give T cell receptor beta chains drawn from one sample of a study of T cell changes during pregnancy in multiple sclerosis. The data were produced by immunoSEQ multiplex PCR, yet TCRdb's version contains in-frame clones alone and is incomplete. The sample has more than 80,000 clones, around 93% seen once. The sample consisted of peripheral blood, taken after pregnancy. Receptor source: a female donor with multiple sclerosis, enrolled in a pregnancy study. The CDR3 runs from the conserved cysteine through the conserved F or W. The D gene is left open where the match is weak. The size of a clone is reported for some rows only, either as once, few or many, or as a class for expanded clones.

abundance	d_gene	v_gene	j_gene	CDR3nt	CDR3aa
NA	NA	TRBV7-9	TRBJ2-3	TGTGCCAGCAGCTTCGGGGATACGCAGTATTTT	CASSFGDTQYF
NA	TRBD2	TRBV7-9	TRBJ2-1	TGTGCCAGCAGCTTCGGGACTAGCCCCGACAATGAGCAGTTCTTC	CASSFGTSPDNEQFF
NA	TRBD1	TRBV6-5	TRBJ1-4	TGTGCCAGCAGCTCCCGGGACAGGGGTGAAAAACTGTTTTTT	CASSSRDRGEKLFF
NA	TRBD1	TRBV28	TRBJ1-2	TGTGCCAGCAGTCCCACAGGGGGCTACTATGGCTACACCTTC	CASSPTGGYYGYTF
NA	TRBD2	TRBV18	TRBJ2-3	TGTGCCAGCTCACCCGGGACTAGATTTTTCCCAGATACGCAGTATTTT	CASSPGTRFFPDTQYF
once	TRBD1	TRBV9	TRBJ2-2	TGTGCCAGCAGCGTAGGGACAGGGTTCGGCACCGGGGAGCTGTTTTTT	CASSVGTGFGTGELFF
NA	NA	TRBV15	TRBJ1-5	TGTGCCACCAGCAGGGGGGTGGGAGGGGGTGGCAATCAGCCCCAGCATTTT	CATSRGVGGGGNQPQHF
NA	NA	TRBV10-2	TRBJ1-5	TGCGCCAGCCGCTCACAGGGATTCAATCAGCCCCAGCATTTT	CASRSQGFNQPQHF
once	NA	TRBV4-2	TRBJ1-4	TGTGCCAGCAGCCAAGAGGGAGGTTCTAATGAAAAACTGTTTTTT	CASSQEGGSNEKLFF
NA	TRBD1	TRBV5-6	TRBJ1-2	TGTGCCAGCAGATTAACAGGGGAAAACTATGGCTACACCTTC	CASRLTGENYGYTF
NA	NA	TRBV30	TRBJ1-5	TGTGCCTGGAGTGCCGGGGGGAATCAGCCCCAGCATTTT	CAWSAGGNQPQHF
NA	TRBD2	TRBV2	TRBJ2-7	TGTGCCAGCAGTGAATGGGGGGCGGGAGGGGGATTCTACGAGCAGTACTTC	CASSEWGAGGGFYEQYF
NA	TRBD2	TRBV30	TRBJ2-1	TGTGCCTCGTCCCGGGGGAGGAGCCAGCGGGGTGAGCAGTTCTTC	CASSRGRSQRGEQFF
NA	NA	TRBV30	TRBJ1-5	TGTGCCAGTGGACTTAGCAATCAGCCCCAGCATTTT	CASGLSNQPQHF
NA	NA	TRBV19	TRBJ1-4	TGTGCCAGTAGTATAGATTGGGAGGGCAGAAAACTGTTTTTT	CASSIDWEGRKLFF
NA	NA	TRBV5-1	TRBJ2-3	TGCGCCAGCACCAGATTACAGGTGAACACAGATACGCAGTATTTT	CASTRLQVNTDTQYF
once	NA	TRBV18	TRBJ1-2	TGTGCCAGCTCAGCCGATGGGGGCAGCCTCTCTAACTATGGCTACACCTTC	CASSADGGSLSNYGYTF
NA	NA	TRBV6-1	TRBJ1-2	TGTGCCAGCAGTGCCCTCAGGGGTTTTGGGGACTATGGCTACACCTTC	CASSALRGFGDYGYTF
NA	TRBD1	TRBV15	TRBJ2-5	TGTGCCACCAGCACTCCGACAGGGAAAAAGACCCAGTACTTC	CATSTPTGKKTQYF
NA	NA	TRBV6-5	TRBJ1-2	TGTGCCAGCAGTTACTCGGCCGCCTATGGCTACACCTTC	CASSYSAAYGYTF
once	NA	TRBV27	TRBJ1-3	TGTGCCAGCTACAGCCGGTCAGAAAACACCATATATTTT	CASYSRSENTIYF
few	NA	TRBV11-3	TRBJ1-1	TGTGCCAGCAGCCTTGACACGAACACTGAAGCTTTCTTT	CASSLDTNTEAFF
NA	TRBD2	TRBV4-1	TRBJ2-3	TGCGCCAGCAGCAGCTATATAGCGGGAGGGGTAGATACGCAGTATTTT	CASSSYIAGGVDTQYF
few	TRBD1	TRBV2	TRBJ1-1	TGTGCCTGTGGTATGGACAGGGCGTCCCCTGAAGCTTTCTTT	CACGMDRASPEAFF
NA	TRBD1	TRBV5-1	TRBJ1-2	TGCGCCAGCAGCCCGGGACAGGTTTCAAGTTATGGCTACACCTTC	CASSPGQVSSYGYTF
NA	NA	TRBV29-1	TRBJ2-3	TGCAGCGCCGGTAGAGTCACAGATACGCAGTATTTT	CSAGRVTDTQYF
NA	NA	TRBV19	TRBJ2-1	TGTGCCACCGGAGTTAGCTCCTACAATGAGCAGTTCTTC	CATGVSSYNEQFF
NA	NA	TRBV11-2	TRBJ2-3	TGTGCCAGCAGCTTAGACTACTCTGGAGATACGCAGTATTTT	CASSLDYSGDTQYF
NA	TRBD2	TRBV28	TRBJ2-7	TGTGCCAGCAGCCACCCAACTAGCGGGTCGCTCTACGAGCAGTACTTC	CASSHPTSGSLYEQYF
NA	NA	TRBV5-1	TRBJ2-5	TGCGCCAGCAGCTCAGGGGGGACCGGTCAAGAGACCCAGTACTTC	CASSSGGTGQETQYF
NA	NA	TRBV5-1	TRBJ1-2	TGCGCCAGCAGCCCACCCGGACAGAACTATGGCTACACCTTC	CASSPPGQNYGYTF
NA	NA	TRBV5-1	TRBJ2-1	TGCGCCAGCAGCTTGGGACTAAGGGAACAGTTCTTC	CASSLGLREQFF
NA	TRBD1	TRBV5-6	TRBJ1-1	TGTGCCAGCAGCTTGGCGCAGGGGGGAATGAACACTGAAGCTTTCTTT	CASSLAQGGMNTEAFF